The 9 T cell receptor beta chains below come from one sample, sequenced in a study of blood T cell repertoires in COVID-19. The repertoire was sequenced with immunoSEQ multiplex PCR; TCRdb's copy has only in-frame clones and lacks some. The sample gives roughly 73,000 clones, roughly 89% of which show up once; approximately 10% is in the top ten. Specimen: peripheral blood. The receptors were gathered from a man aged 80 or over with acute or convalescent COVID-19.

The chain couples TRBV6-5 to TRBJ2-3, with 14 bases identical to TRBD2. CDR1 is MNHEY, CDR2 SVGAGI, per germline. The trim removed 7 bases at V and 4 bases at J, leaving 4 bases unmatched. The CDR3 is 15 amino acids. CDR3 sequence: CASMWTSGRPDTQYF. CDR3 DNA: TGTGCCAGCATGTGGACTAGCGGGAGGCCAGATACGCAGTATTTT.

The chain links TRBV2 to TRBJ1-1, with D possibly TRBD1 on 5 matching bases. CDR1 and CDR2 from the germline V gene are SNHLY and FYNNEI. This CDR3 is 14 amino acids long. V was shortened by 4 bases and J by 4 bases, with 13 bases between the two germline ends. The CDR3, as DNA: TGTGCCAGCAGTGGGTGGACGGGGGGCACTGAAGCTTTCTTT. Protein product: CASSGWTGGTEAFF. The variable domain in full, completed from reference TRBV2 and TRBJ1-1, reads EPEVTQTPSHQVTQMGQEVILRCVPISNHLYFYWYRQILGQKVEFLVSFYNNEISEKSEIFDDQFSVERPDGSNFTLKIRSTKLEDSAMYFCASSGWTGGTEAFFGQGTRLTVV.

V usage is TRBV11-3 and J usage is TRBJ2-3; tentative D call: TRBD1 (6 bases). Germline CDR1 and CDR2: SGHNT and YENEEA. The CDR3 is 14 amino acids. Trimming removed 5 bases from V and 7 bases from J, with 16 bases in between. The CDR3 nucleotides read TGTGCCAGCAGCCCCACGGCAGGGGCGAATACGCAGTATTTT. Translation gives CASSPTAGANTQYF.

J is TRBJ1-4 and V is TRBV6-5, with D unresolved. The germline V gene encodes CDR1 MNHEY and CDR2 SVGAGI. The CDR3 is 12 residues long. V lost 5 bases, J lost 8 bases, and 9 bases lay in between. Here the CDR3 reads CASSRAPEKLFF. The CDR3 coding sequence is TGTGCCAGCAGTCGCGCCCCCGAAAAACTGTTTTTT.

V is TRBV30 and J is TRBJ2-1, with TRBD1 identical over 9 bases. Trimming removed 3 bases from V and 7 bases from J; junction bases left unmatched: 10. The CDR3 sequence is 15 residues long. Per germline, CDR1 GTSNPN and CDR2 SVGIG (reference sequence). The CDR3 coding sequence is TGTGCCTGGAGCGCCGGGACAGGGATTAATAATGAGCAGTTCTTC. Translation gives CAWSAGTGINNEQFF. Filled out from reference TRBV30 and TRBJ2-1, the complete variable domain reads SQTIHQWPATLVQPVGSPLSLECTVEGTSNPNLYWYRQAAGRGLQLLFYSVGIGQISSEVPQNLSASRPQDRQFILSSKKLLLSDSGFYLCAWSAGTGINNEQFFGPGTRLTVL.

This clone was detected once. The rearrangement joins TRBV29-1 to TRBJ2-1; TRBD2 is a possible D gene (5 bases). Germline V gives CDR1 SQVTM, CDR2 ANQGSEA. The V and J ends lost 8 bases and 9 bases respectively, with 14 bases between them. The CDR3 consists of 11 residues. The CDR3 DNA is TGCAGCCAAGGAGGTCGGGGTGAGCAGTTCTTC. Its translation: CSQGGRGEQFF.

The V gene is TRBV29-1, the J gene TRBJ1-1, with a tentative D call TRBD1 (5 bases). CDR3 length equals 11 residues. Per germline, CDR1 SQVTM and CDR2 ANQGSEA. The V end was cut by 3 bases, the J end by 4 bases, with 6 bases between. CDR3 bases: TGCAGCGTTGATACAGGCACTGAAGCTTTCTTT. Amino acid sequence: CSVDTGTEAFF.

V gene TRBV29-1 combines with J gene TRBJ1-1; TRBD1 matches 7 bases. Germline V gene data show CDR1 as SQVTM and CDR2 as ANQGSEA. This CDR3 spans 14 amino acids. V dropped 7 bases and J dropped 4; count of bases not matched to a gene: 12. The CDR3 loop reads CSARTGTALTEAFF. In DNA, the CDR3 is TGCAGCGCCCGGACCGGGACAGCGCTCACTGAAGCTTTCTTT.

The CDR3 reads CSASRTSRTDTQYF. The DNA of the CDR3 is TGCAGTGCTAGTCGGACTTCTCGCACAGATACGCAGTATTTT. The V and J genes are TRBV20-1 and TRBJ2-3; perhaps TRBD2 as D (5 bases). The germline gives CDR1 DFQATT, CDR2 SNEGSKA (reference sequence). The CDR3 length is 14 residues. V was pared by 3 bases and J by 1 base, with 11 bases between.